One and the same sample provided the 13 T cell receptor beta chains below, sequenced in a study of blood T cells in healthy people across ages. The authors ran a second PCR of roughly 6 to 12 cycles using a sample-barcoded 5' primer and a J-beta primer mix. TCRdb passed the 5' RACE reads through MiXCR, listing each CDR3 protein once. The repertoire consists of about 1.8 million distinct CDR3 sequences, with roughly 52% occurring once and the leading ten covering 2% to 2.5%. The source material was blood. The receptors shown here come from a woman between 40 and 50 years old in good health.

V and J are TRBV7-9 and TRBJ1-2; the match to TRBD1 covers 7 bases. The CDR3 length is 14 residues. Trimming at V came to 5 bases and at J to 5 bases, leaving 8 bases not matched to a gene. Germline CDR1 reads SEHNR; CDR2 reads FQNEAQ (reference sequence). This CDR3 reads CASSHRDRPYGYTF. The CDR3 DNA reads TGTGCCAGCAGCCACCGGGACAGACCGTATGGCTACACCTTC.

This clonotype was found a few times. The chain joins TRBV20-1 to TRBJ2-1, with 7 bases lining up with TRBD1. The J call is in doubt because the DNA end fits TRBJ2-7 better. Germline CDR1 DFQATT, CDR2 SNEGSKA (reference sequence). CDR3 length: 15 amino acids. The CDR3 region is CSARDRGQSYNEQYF. As DNA, the CDR3 is TGCAGTGCTAGAGATCGGGGACAGTCCTACAATGAGCAGTACTTC.

This chain connects TRBV20-1 to TRBJ1-5; maybe TRBD1 (5 bases). The CDR3 consists of 15 residues. Trimming took off 5 bases at V and 0 bases at J, with 14 bases between the two ends. Germline V CDR1 and CDR2: DFQATT, SNEGSKA (reference sequence). The CDR3 sequence: CSADLKGFSNQPQHF. DNA for the CDR3: TGCAGTGCTGACCTCAAGGGGTTTAGCAATCAGCCCCAGCATTTT.

This clonotype was seen a single time. This chain's CDR3 is CASAELSGQETQYF. The CDR3 region has the DNA TGCGCCAGCGCCGAGCTTAGCGGGCAAGAGACCCAGTACTTC. The V gene is TRBV5-1, the J gene TRBJ2-5; TRBD2 aligns across 7 bases. The CDR3 loop spans 14 amino acids. CDR1 and CDR2 (germline): SGHRS, YFSETQ. V shed 7 bases and J 2 bases; nucleotides not matched to a gene: 8.

CDR3 nucleotide sequence: TGTGCCAGTTCAAAAATAGCGGGGGGACCCCTTGTCGCAGATACGCAGTATTTT. Amino acid sequence: CASSKIAGGPLVADTQYF. This chain links TRBV6-1 with TRBJ2-3; TRBD2 agrees at 10 bases. The junction had 19 bases not matched to a gene; V was cut back by 9 bases and J by 4 bases. There are 18 residues in the CDR3. Germline V gene sequence: CDR1 MNHNS, CDR2 SASEGT.

This clonotype was seen repeatedly, ten times or more. The V and J genes are TRBV7-2 and TRBJ2-7; no reliable D call. CDR1 is SGHTA, CDR2 FQGNSA, per germline. The V end was cut by 4 bases, the J end by 3 bases, with 16 bases between. The length of the CDR3 is 15 residues. The CDR3: CASSSGRGGNYEQYF. As DNA, the CDR3 is TGTGCCAGCAGCTCCGGACGCGGCGGAAACTACGAGCAGTACTTC.

This clonotype has only a few counts. The chain links TRBV15 to TRBJ2-5, with TRBD1 as a possible D gene (6 bases). The CDR3 has 14 residues. Germline CDR1 is LNHNV and CDR2 is YYDKDF (reference sequence). Between the trimmed V and J ends, which lost 4 bases and 4 bases, there was a span of 13 bases. The CDR3 here is CATSTLTGTETQYF. The CDR3 DNA reads TGTGCCACCAGCACCCTTACAGGGACAGAGACCCAGTACTTC.

Turning to this clonotype: Germline is not matched at one junction end, which may reflect a read error. This chain connects TRBV28 to TRBJ2-7; D unclear. This CDR3 has 11 amino acids. Germline V gene sequence: CDR1 MDHEN, CDR2 SYDVKM. The CDR3 DNA is TGTGCCGGCAGTTTATCCTACGAGCAGTACTTC. Protein sequence: CAGSLSYEQYF.

There are many counts of this clonotype. V is TRBV29-1 and J is TRBJ2-5; D remains ambiguous. Looked up from germline, CDR1 is SQVTM and CDR2 is ANQGSEA. Trimming pared 3 bases from V and 2 bases from J, leaving 7 bases between. This CDR3 has 12 amino acids. CDR3 sequence: CSVDFQQETQYF. In nucleotides, the CDR3 is TGCAGCGTTGATTTCCAGCAAGAGACCCAGTACTTC.

In its sample, this clonotype was seen many times. CDR3 nucleotide sequence: TGTGCCAGCAGCTTAAGCCATTCCTACGAGCAGTACTTC. This sequence encodes CASSLSHSYEQYF. The chain recombines TRBV7-2 with TRBJ2-7; D is undetermined. Germline-derived CDR1 and CDR2 are SGHTA and FQGNSA. The CDR3 contains 13 residues. Trimming pared 2 bases from V and 1 base from J, leaving 6 bases between.

This chain joins TRBV3-1 and TRBJ1-2; D not resolved. CDR1 is LGHDT, CDR2 YNNKEL, per germline (reference sequence). Deletions cut 2 bases from V and 8 bases from J, with 9 bases between. The length of the CDR3 is 12 residues. The CDR3 DNA follows: TGTGCCAGCAGCCAAACTTCTCTGGGCTACACCTTC. Translated, it gives CASSQTSLGYTF.

The chain recombines TRBV20-1 with TRBJ2-1; 10 nucleotides align to TRBD2. V shed 4 bases and J 8 bases; nucleotides not matched to a gene: 8. This CDR3 contains 14 residues. The V gene's germline CDR1 is DFQATT and CDR2 SNEGSKA (reference sequence). CDR3 DNA: TGCAGTGCTATCCTCAGCGGGGGGGTTGATGAGCAGTTCTTC. Encoded protein: CSAILSGGVDEQFF.

This clonotype was seen only once. The V call is TRBV5-1, the J call TRBJ2-1; 12 positions agree with TRBD2. V shed 6 bases and J 0 bases; nucleotides not matched to a gene: 13. The germline gives CDR1 SGHRS, CDR2 YFSETQ. The CDR3 is made up of 19 amino acids. The CDR3 reads CASTSSGGAFPSSYNEQFF. CDR3 sequence (DNA): TGCGCCAGCACCTCTAGCGGGGGGGCTTTCCCGAGCTCCTACAATGAGCAGTTCTTC.